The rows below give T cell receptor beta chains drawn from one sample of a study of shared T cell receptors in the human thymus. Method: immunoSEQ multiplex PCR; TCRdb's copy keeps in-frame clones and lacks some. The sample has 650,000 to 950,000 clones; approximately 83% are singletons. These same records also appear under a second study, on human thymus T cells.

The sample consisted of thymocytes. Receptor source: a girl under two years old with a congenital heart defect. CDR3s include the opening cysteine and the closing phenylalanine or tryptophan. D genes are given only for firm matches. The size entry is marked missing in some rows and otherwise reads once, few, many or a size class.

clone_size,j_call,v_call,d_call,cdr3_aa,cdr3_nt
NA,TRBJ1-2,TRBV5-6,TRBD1,CASSLSQKVGQGPNYGYTF,TGTGCCAGCAGCTTAAGCCAGAAGGTTGGACAGGGGCCTAACTATGGCTACACCTTC
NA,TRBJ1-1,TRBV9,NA,CASSVGGTEAFF,TGTGCCAGCAGCGTGGGGGGGACTGAAGCTTTCTTT
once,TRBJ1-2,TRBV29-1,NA,CSVVENYGYTF,TGCAGCGTTGTTGAGAACTATGGCTACACCTTC
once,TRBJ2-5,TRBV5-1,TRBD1,CASSLGDSQETQYF,TGCGCCAGCAGCTTGGGGGACAGCCAAGAGACCCAGTACTTC
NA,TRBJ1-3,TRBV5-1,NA,CASSLQGRSGNTIYF,TGCGCCAGCAGCTTGCAGGGTCGCTCTGGAAACACCATATATTTT
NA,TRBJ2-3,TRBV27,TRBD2,CASTAVLADITDTQYF,TGTGCCAGCACGGCAGTCCTAGCGGACATCACAGATACGCAGTATTTT
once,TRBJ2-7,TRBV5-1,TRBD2,CASSHRGESSYEQYF,TGCGCCAGCAGCCACCGGGGGGAATCATCCTACGAGCAGTACTTC
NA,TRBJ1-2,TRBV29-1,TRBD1,CSVGTRDRGARSPTNYGYTF,TGCAGCGTTGGGACGCGGGACAGGGGTGCCCGAAGCCCTACTAACTATGGCTACACCTTC
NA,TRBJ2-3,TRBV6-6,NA,CASSYFRVPGDTQYF,TGTGCCAGCAGTTACTTCCGGGTCCCCGGGGATACGCAGTATTTT
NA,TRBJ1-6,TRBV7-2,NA,CASSPSRAGNSPLHF,TGTGCCAGCAGCCCATCAAGGGCGGGTAATTCACCCCTCCACTTT
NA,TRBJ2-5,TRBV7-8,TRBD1,CASGPGQNQETQYF,TGTGCCAGCGGACCGGGACAGAATCAAGAGACCCAGTACTTC
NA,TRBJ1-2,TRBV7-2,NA,CASSLDPEGDGYTF,TGTGCCAGCAGCTTAGATCCCGAGGGGGATGGCTACACCTTC
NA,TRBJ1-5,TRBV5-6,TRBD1,CARTGVEGASNQPQHF,TGTGCCAGGACCGGGGTGGAGGGGGCGAGCAATCAGCCCCAGCATTTT
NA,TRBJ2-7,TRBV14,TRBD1,CASSQVWDRGTYEQYF,TGTGCCAGCAGCCAAGTATGGGACAGGGGGACCTACGAGCAGTACTTC
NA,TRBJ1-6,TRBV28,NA,CASSLGRSSYNSPLHF,TGTGCCAGCAGTTTGGGGAGGAGCTCCTATAATTCACCCCTCCACTTT
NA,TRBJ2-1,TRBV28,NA,CASSGDWSYNEQFF,TGTGCCAGCAGCGGTGACTGGTCGTATAATGAGCAGTTCTTC
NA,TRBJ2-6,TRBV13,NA,CASSFRGSGANVLTF,TGTGCCAGCAGCTTCAGGGGCTCTGGGGCCAACGTCCTGACTTTC
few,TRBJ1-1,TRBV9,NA,CASSAGNTEAFF,TGTGCCAGCAGTGCAGGGAACACTGAAGCTTTCTTT
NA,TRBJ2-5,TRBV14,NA,CASSHSETQYF,TGTGCCAGCAGCCATTCGGAGACCCAGTACTTC
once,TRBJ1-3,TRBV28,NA,CASSQGHRNTIYF,TGTGCCAGCAGCCAGGGCCATAGAAACACCATATATTTT
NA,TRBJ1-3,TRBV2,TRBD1,CARGTGAGGNTIYF,TGTGCCAGGGGGACAGGGGCTGGTGGAAACACCATATATTTT
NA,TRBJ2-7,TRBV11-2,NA,CASSPTGEEYEQYF,TGTGCCAGCAGCCCTACAGGGGAGGAATACGAGCAGTACTTC
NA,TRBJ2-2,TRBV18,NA,CASSPLQANTGELFF,TGTGCCAGCTCACCTTTGCAGGCGAACACCGGGGAGCTGTTTTTT
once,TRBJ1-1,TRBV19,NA,CASSISGTNTEAFF,TGTGCCAGTAGTATATCTGGCACGAACACTGAAGCTTTCTTT
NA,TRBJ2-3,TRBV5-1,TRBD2,CASSSGTSGGLTDTQYF,TGCGCCAGCAGCTCCGGGACTAGCGGGGGCCTCACAGATACGCAGTATTTT
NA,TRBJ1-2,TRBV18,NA,CASSPKGDGYTF,TGTGCCAGCTCACCAAAGGGGGATGGCTACACCTTC
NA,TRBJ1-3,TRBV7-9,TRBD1,CASRENRGPADTIYF,TGTGCCAGCAGGGAAAACAGGGGGCCGGCGGACACCATATATTTT
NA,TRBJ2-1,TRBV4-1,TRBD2,CASSQEKRLAGPYEQFF,TGCGCCAGCAGCCAAGAGAAGAGACTAGCGGGCCCTTACGAGCAGTTCTTC
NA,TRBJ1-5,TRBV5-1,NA,CASSLGGSNQPQHF,TGCGCCAGCAGCTTAGGGGGAAGCAATCAGCCCCAGCATTTT
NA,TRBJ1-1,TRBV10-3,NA,CAISRKTTTNTEAFF,TGTGCCATCAGCCGAAAAACGACGACAAACACTGAAGCTTTCTTT
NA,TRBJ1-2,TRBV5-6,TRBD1,CASSSQSGTGVYGYTF,TGTGCCAGCAGCTCCCAATCCGGGACAGGGGTCTATGGCTACACCTTC
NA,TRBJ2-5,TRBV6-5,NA,CASSRRGAETQYF,TGTGCCAGCAGTCGCAGGGGCGCGGAGACCCAGTACTTC
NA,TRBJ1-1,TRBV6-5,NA,CASSDRTGFETEAFF,TGTGCCAGCAGCGACAGAACAGGGTTCGAAACTGAAGCTTTCTTT
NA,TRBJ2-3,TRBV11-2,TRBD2,CASSFGTSDLGTDTQYF,TGTGCCAGCAGCTTTGGGACTAGCGATCTAGGTACAGATACGCAGTATTTT
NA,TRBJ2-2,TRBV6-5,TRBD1,CASSSWWGQGNGELFF,TGTGCCAGCAGTTCGTGGTGGGGACAGGGCAACGGGGAGCTGTTTTTT
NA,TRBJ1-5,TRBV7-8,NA,CASSLTERSNQPQHF,TGTGCCAGCAGCTTGACTGAGAGGAGCAATCAGCCCCAGCATTTT
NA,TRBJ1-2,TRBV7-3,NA,CASSPGGATESYGYTF,TGTGCCAGCAGCCCAGGCGGAGCGACAGAATCCTATGGCTACACCTTC
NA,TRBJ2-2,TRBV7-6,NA,CASSLARDSFWAGELFF,TGTGCCAGCAGCTTAGCGCGGGACAGCTTTTGGGCCGGGGAGCTGTTTTTT
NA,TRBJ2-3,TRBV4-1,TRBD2,CASSQLGGITDTQYF,TGCGCCAGCAGCCAACTGGGGGGGATCACAGATACGCAGTATTTT
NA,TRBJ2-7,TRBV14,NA,CASSQGKRSGGQNSYEQYF,TGTGCCAGCAGCCAGGGTAAACGCAGCGGGGGACAGAACTCCTACGAGCAGTACTTC